The 17 T cell receptor beta chains below all came from one sample that was sequenced in a study of T cell changes during pregnancy in multiple sclerosis. Clones were sequenced by immunoSEQ multiplex PCR, and TCRdb holds only the in-frame ones, with some missing. This sample has over 70,000 clones, with about 93% found just once. This sample comprised peripheral blood, obtained in the first trimester of pregnancy. These receptors all come from a female donor in good health, enrolled as a control in a pregnancy study.

The chain is built from TRBV13 and TRBJ2-3; 8 positions agree with TRBD2. This CDR3 has 15 residues. The ends lost 1 base at V and 3 bases at J; junction bases unmatched: 3. CDR1 PRHDT and CDR2 FYEKMQ come from the germline V gene (reference sequence). CDR3 amino acids: CASSLEAGETDTQYF. The CDR3, as DNA: TGTGCCAGCAGCTTAGAAGCGGGAGAAACAGATACGCAGTATTTT.

V gene TRBV4-1 combines with J gene TRBJ2-1; TRBD2 aligns across 11 bases. CDR1 and CDR2 from the germline V gene are MGHRA and YSYEKL. The CDR3 has 14 amino acids. J lost 9 bases, V lost 4 bases, and 5 bases had no gene match. The CDR3: CASSLAGGPSEQFF. The DNA for the CDR3 is TGCGCCAGCAGCCTAGCGGGAGGGCCAAGTGAGCAGTTCTTC.

The V gene is TRBV9, the J gene TRBJ2-7, with D maybe TRBD1 (5 bases). Trimming stripped 5 bases from V and 3 bases from J, with 15 bases between. The V gene's germline CDR1 is SGDLS and CDR2 YYNGEE. The CDR3 extends over 14 amino acids. The CDR3 nucleotides are TGTGCCAGCAGGAAGGGTATGACAGTCTACGAGCAGTACTTC. Amino acids: CASRKGMTVYEQYF. Full variable domain (missing parts from reference TRBV9 and TRBJ2-7): DSGVTQTPKHLITATGQRVTLRCSPRSGDLSVYWYQQSLDQGLQFLIQYYNGEERAKGNILERFSAQQFPDLHSELNLSSLELGDSALYFCASRKGMTVYEQYFGPGTRLTVT.

The V gene is TRBV5-1, the J gene TRBJ2-5; D is possibly TRBD1 (6 bases). The CDR3 has 13 residues. V lost 0 bases to trimming and J lost 4 bases, with 7 bases between them. Germline V gene data show CDR1 as SGHRS and CDR2 as YFSETQ. CDR3 coding DNA: TGCGCCAGCAGCTTGGAAGGGGGAGAGACCCAGTACTTC. Amino acids: CASSLEGGETQYF.

The rearrangement uses TRBV5-4 and TRBJ2-2, with D perhaps TRBD2 (6 bases). This CDR3 is 17 amino acids long. Germline V gene lookup returns CDR1 SGHNT and CDR2 YYREEE (reference sequence). V was cut by 3 bases and J by 2 bases, with 17 bases left in between. Here the CDR3 DNA reads TGTGCCAGCAGCTCGCTGTACGGGACTCTAAACACCGGGGAGCTGTTTTTT. This codes for CASSSLYGTLNTGELFF.

This clone has only one observation. CDR3 region: CATSRDRGRRYYEQFF. The CDR3 nucleotides read TGTGCCACCAGCAGAGATCGGGGTAGGAGATACTATGAGCAGTTCTTC. The gene calls are TRBV15 and TRBJ2-1; perhaps TRBD2 as D (5 bases). The length of the CDR3 is 16 residues. V lost 0 bases and J 8 bases, leaving 17 bases between the germline ends. The germline V gene has CDR1 LNHNV and CDR2 YYDKDF (reference sequence).

The chain combines TRBV19 with TRBJ2-5; TRBD2 matches at 10 bases. J was trimmed by 5 bases and V by 10 bases; bases with no gene match: 10. The CDR3 length is 14 residues. The germline V gene has CDR1 LNHDA and CDR2 SQIVND (reference sequence). The CDR3 sequence is CATQREGLGETQYF. CDR3 DNA: TGTGCCACGCAGCGGGAGGGCCTAGGGGAGACCCAGTACTTC.

The CDR3 loop is CAWRRRGGLWSNEQFF. The CDR3 bases are TGTGCCTGGAGGAGGCGCGGGGGGCTCTGGTCCAATGAGCAGTTCTTC. The chain couples TRBV30 to TRBJ2-1, with TRBD2 matching over 8 bases. The length of the CDR3 is 16 residues. Germline values: CDR1 GTSNPN, CDR2 SVGIG (reference sequence). V shed 3 bases, J shed 6 bases, and the junction held 13 bases outside the gene matches.

This clone has only a few counts. The V gene is TRBV13, the J gene TRBJ1-2, with D possibly being TRBD1 (6 bases). This CDR3 contains 17 residues. With 0 bases removed from V and 0 bases from J, the gap between germline ends came to 14 bases. Germline V gene sequence: CDR1 PRHDT, CDR2 FYEKMQ (reference sequence). In DNA form, the CDR3 reads TGTGCCAGCAGCTTAGGCCTAAGGGGGGGTACTAACTATGGCTACACCTTC. Protein product: CASSLGLRGGTNYGYTF.

The V and J genes are TRBV2 and TRBJ1-5; D is perhaps TRBD1 (6 bases). Germline lookup yields CDR1 SNHLY and CDR2 FYNNEI. This CDR3 is built from 14 residues. V was pared by 6 bases and J by 0 bases, with 9 bases between. CDR3 residues: CASSGQPSNQPQHF. CDR3 sequence (DNA): TGTGCCAGCAGCGGACAGCCTAGCAATCAGCCCCAGCATTTT.

V gene TRBV28 combines with J gene TRBJ2-7, with D perhaps TRBD2 (6 bases). Deletions cut 9 bases from V and 0 bases from J, with 21 bases between. This CDR3 contains 16 residues. Per germline, CDR1 MDHEN and CDR2 SYDVKM. Here the CDR3 DNA reads TGTGCCAGTACCGCCGGGCGGGGAGCGAGCTCCTACGAGCAGTACTTC. Its protein is CASTAGRGASSYEQYF.

The chain employs TRBV2 and TRBJ2-7, with 8 bases that match TRBD1. V gave up 7 bases and J gave up 6 bases; unmatched junction bases: 11. The CDR3 loop spans 14 amino acids. CDR1 is SNHLY and CDR2 is FYNNEI in the germline V gene. The CDR3 here is CASTGQGVGTEQYF. CDR3 sequence (DNA): TGTGCCAGCACTGGACAGGGCGTGGGTACCGAGCAGTACTTC.

The CDR3 sequence is CASSPPGQGRADTQYF. DNA for the CDR3: TGTGCCAGCAGTCCCCCTGGGCAGGGGAGGGCAGATACGCAGTATTTT. This rearrangement joins TRBV28 to TRBJ2-3, with D perhaps TRBD2 (7 bases). The ends were cut back, 5 bases at V and 4 bases at J, with 19 bases in the middle. Germline-derived CDR1 and CDR2 are MDHEN and SYDVKM. The CDR3 is made up of 16 amino acids.

The J gene is TRBJ2-3, the V gene TRBV4-1; TRBD2 matches at 14 bases. With V trimmed by 4 bases and J by 0 bases, 6 bases remained unmatched. The germline gives CDR1 MGHRA, CDR2 YSYEKL. The CDR3 is 18 residues long. CDR3 sequence: CASSPGLAGGLSTDTQYF. CDR3 coding DNA: TGCGCCAGCAGCCCAGGACTAGCGGGAGGATTAAGCACAGATACGCAGTATTTT.

The genes are TRBV7-2 and TRBJ2-4; D may be TRBD1 (6 bases). V lost 5 bases and J 6 bases, leaving 17 bases between the germline ends. The CDR3 runs 15 residues. Germline V gene sequence: CDR1 SGHTA, CDR2 FQGNSA. As DNA, the CDR3 is TGTGCCAGCAGCACCCCAGGGGTATCACGAAACATTCAGTACTTC. This sequence encodes CASSTPGVSRNIQYF.

In its sample, this clone was seen a few times. The chain has TRBV21-1 and TRBJ1-1; the table assigns TRBD1, which was not confirmed against the DNA. TRBV21-1 is a pseudogene. The CDR3 runs to 16 residues. The CDR3 here is CASSKENSRMNTEAFF. The CDR3 bases are TGTGCCAGCAGCAAAGAGAACAGCCGCATGAACACTGAAGCTTTCTTT.

The chain couples TRBV23-1 to TRBJ1-2; weak D call: TRBD1 (6 bases). TRBV23-1 has ORF status, its function being uncertain. V was clipped by 6 bases and J by 6 bases, with 8 bases between them. The CDR3 has 11 amino acids. Written as DNA, the CDR3 is TGCGCCAGCAGAGGACAGAATGGCTACACCTTC. Amino acid sequence: CASRGQNGYTF.